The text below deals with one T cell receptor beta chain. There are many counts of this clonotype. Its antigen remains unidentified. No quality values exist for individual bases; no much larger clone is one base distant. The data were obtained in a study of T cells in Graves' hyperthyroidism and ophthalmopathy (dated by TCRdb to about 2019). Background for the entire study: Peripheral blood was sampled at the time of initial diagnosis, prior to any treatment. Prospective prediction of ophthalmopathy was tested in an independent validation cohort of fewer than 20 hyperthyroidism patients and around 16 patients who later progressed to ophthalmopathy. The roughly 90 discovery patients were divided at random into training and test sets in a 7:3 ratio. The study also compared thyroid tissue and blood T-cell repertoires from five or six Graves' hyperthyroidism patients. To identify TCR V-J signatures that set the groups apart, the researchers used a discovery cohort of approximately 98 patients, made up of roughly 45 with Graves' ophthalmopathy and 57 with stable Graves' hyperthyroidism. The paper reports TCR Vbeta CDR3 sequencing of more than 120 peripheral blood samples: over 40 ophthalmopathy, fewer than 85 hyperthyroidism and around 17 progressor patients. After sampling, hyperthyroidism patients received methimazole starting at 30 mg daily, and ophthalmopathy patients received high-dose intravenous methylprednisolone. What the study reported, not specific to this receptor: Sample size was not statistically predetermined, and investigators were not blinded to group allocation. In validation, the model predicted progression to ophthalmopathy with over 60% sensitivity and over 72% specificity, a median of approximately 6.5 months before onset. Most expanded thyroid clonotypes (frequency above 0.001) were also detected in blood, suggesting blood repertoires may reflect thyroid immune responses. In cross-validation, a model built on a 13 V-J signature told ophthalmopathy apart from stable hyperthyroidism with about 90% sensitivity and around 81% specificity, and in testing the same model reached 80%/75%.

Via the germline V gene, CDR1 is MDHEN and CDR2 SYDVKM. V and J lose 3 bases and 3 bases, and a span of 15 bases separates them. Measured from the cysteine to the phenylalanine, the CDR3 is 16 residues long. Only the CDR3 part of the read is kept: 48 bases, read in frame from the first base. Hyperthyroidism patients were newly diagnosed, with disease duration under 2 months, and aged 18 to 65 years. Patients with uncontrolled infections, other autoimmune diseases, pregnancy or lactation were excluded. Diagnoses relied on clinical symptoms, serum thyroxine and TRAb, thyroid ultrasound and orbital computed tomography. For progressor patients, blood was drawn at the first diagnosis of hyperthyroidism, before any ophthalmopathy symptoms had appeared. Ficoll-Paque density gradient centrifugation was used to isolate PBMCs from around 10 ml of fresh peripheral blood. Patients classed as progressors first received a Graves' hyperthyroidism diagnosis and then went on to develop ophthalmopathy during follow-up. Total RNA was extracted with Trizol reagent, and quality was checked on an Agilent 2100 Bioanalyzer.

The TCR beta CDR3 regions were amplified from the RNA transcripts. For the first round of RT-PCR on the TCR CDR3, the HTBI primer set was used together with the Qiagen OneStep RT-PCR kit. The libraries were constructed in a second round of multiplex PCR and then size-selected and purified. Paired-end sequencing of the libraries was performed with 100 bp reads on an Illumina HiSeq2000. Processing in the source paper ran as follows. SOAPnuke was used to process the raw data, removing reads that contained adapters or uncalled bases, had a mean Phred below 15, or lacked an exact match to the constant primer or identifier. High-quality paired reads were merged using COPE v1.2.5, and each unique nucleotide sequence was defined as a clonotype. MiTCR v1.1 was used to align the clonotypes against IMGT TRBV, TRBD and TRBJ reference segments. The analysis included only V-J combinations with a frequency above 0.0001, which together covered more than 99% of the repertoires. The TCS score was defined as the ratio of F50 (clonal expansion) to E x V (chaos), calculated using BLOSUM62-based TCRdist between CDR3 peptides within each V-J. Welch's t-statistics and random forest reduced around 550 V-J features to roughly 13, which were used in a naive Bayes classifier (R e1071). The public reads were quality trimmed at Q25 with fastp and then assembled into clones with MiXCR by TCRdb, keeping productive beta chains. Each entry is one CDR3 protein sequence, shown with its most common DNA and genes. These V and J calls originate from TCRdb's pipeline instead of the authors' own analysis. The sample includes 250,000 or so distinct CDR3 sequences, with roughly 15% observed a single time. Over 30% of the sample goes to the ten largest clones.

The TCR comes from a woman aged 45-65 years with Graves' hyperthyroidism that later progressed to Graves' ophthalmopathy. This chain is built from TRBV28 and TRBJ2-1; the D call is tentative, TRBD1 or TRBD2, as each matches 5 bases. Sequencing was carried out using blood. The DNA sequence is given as TGTGCCAGCAGTTTGGGGCCCGGGACGGTCTACAATGAGCAGTTCTTC. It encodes CASSLGPGTVYNEQFF.